The 17 T cell receptor beta chains presented below share a single source sample, sequenced in a study of technical replicates of blood from a handful of donors. Only in-frame clones appear in the TCRdb table, and some are missing; sequencing was by immunoSEQ multiplex PCR. The sample consists of 60,000 to 85,000 clones, 85% to 95% of them appearing once. The sequenced sample was T cells isolated from PBMCs. These receptors all come from a human donor in good health.

The chain is built from TRBV18 and TRBJ2-7, with TRBD2 identical over 11 bases. The CDR3 consists of 15 residues. Per the germline V gene, CDR1 is KGHSH and CDR2 is LQKENI. The trim removed 6 bases at V and 2 bases at J, leaving 6 bases unmatched. The CDR3 nucleotides are TGTGCCAGCTCTCCTGAGACTAGCGGGACCTACGAGCAGTACTTC. This encodes CASSPETSGTYEQYF. The complete variable domain, with remaining parts taken from reference TRBV18 and TRBJ2-7, reads NAGVMQNPRHLVRRRGQEARLRCSPMKGHSHVYWYRQLPEEGLKFMVYLQKENIIDESGMPKERFSAEFPKEGPSILRIQQVVRGDSAAYFCASSPETSGTYEQYFGPGTRLTVT.

The chain is built from TRBV2 and TRBJ1-1; D gene unclear. Looked up from germline, CDR1 is SNHLY and CDR2 is FYNNEI. The CDR3 is 14 residues long. V was shortened by 1 base and J by 1 base, with 7 bases between the two germline ends. The CDR3 DNA sequence: TGTGCCAGCAGTGAAGGAGGGAAGAACACTGAAGCTTTCTTT. Translation gives CASSEGGKNTEAFF.

This chain connects TRBV7-3 to TRBJ2-1, with a possible D match to TRBD2 (5 bases). CDR1 and CDR2 (germline): SGHTA, FQGTGA. The CDR3 has 16 amino acids. The V end was cut by 5 bases, the J end by 0 bases, with 14 bases between. The CDR3 bases are TGTGCCAGCAGCATATCATCCGGAGGCTCCTACAATGAGCAGTTCTTC. Its protein is CASSISSGGSYNEQFF.

This sequence joins TRBV6-5 and TRBJ2-1; 10 bases are shared with TRBD2. After removal of 2 bases from V and 9 bases from J, the junction contained 4 bases not matched to a gene. Germline V gene data show CDR1 as MNHEY and CDR2 as SVGAGI. There are 14 residues in the CDR3. CDR3 sequence: CASSYGLAGVEQFF. CDR3 bases: TGTGCCAGCAGTTACGGGCTAGCGGGAGTTGAGCAGTTCTTC.

This chain uses TRBV10-3 with TRBJ2-7, with 9 bases aligning to TRBD2. The germline gives CDR1 ENHRY, CDR2 SYGVKD. V lost 8 bases to trimming and J lost 4 bases; unmatched junction nucleotides: 15. The CDR3 runs 16 residues. The CDR3 DNA is TGTGCCATCGGGAGGCTTTTAGCGGGAGCGGCTTACGAGCAGTACTTC. Amino acids: CAIGRLLAGAAYEQYF.

The chain links TRBV23-1 to TRBJ1-1, with 10 bases fitting TRBD1. TRBV23-1 is given ORF status, its function remaining uncertain. This CDR3 has 15 amino acids. V trimming: 3 bases; J trimming: 11 bases; junction bases outside the gene matches: 12. For the CDR3, the DNA is TGCGCCAGCAGTCAGGGACAGGGGTCCTGCCCTTCGGCTTTCTTT. This gives the protein CASSQGQGSCPSAFF.

V and J are TRBV9 and TRBJ2-2; 10 bases line up with TRBD2. This CDR3 spans 16 amino acids. The trim removed 1 base at V and 5 bases at J, leaving 5 bases unmatched. CDR1 is SGDLS, CDR2 YYNGEE, per germline. In nucleotides, the CDR3 is TGTGCCAGCAGCGTATTTGGACTAGCGGTTACCGGGGAGCTGTTTTTT. This sequence encodes CASSVFGLAVTGELFF.

This chain joins TRBV2 and TRBJ1-5; D uncertain. Germline CDR1 reads SNHLY; CDR2 reads FYNNEI. V lost 4 bases, J lost 6 bases, and 4 bases lay in between. The CDR3 is 11 residues long. The CDR3 region is CASSAGQPQHF. The CDR3, as DNA: TGTGCCAGCAGTGCCGGTCAGCCCCAGCATTTT. Supplemented by reference TRBV2 and TRBJ1-5, the full variable domain reads EPEVTQTPSHQVTQMGQEVILRCVPISNHLYFYWYRQILGQKVEFLVSFYNNEISEKSEIFDDQFSVERPDGSNFTLKIRSTKLEDSAMYFCASSAGQPQHFGDGTRLSIL.

The chain uses TRBV4-3 and TRBJ2-2; D is unresolved. Between the trimmed V and J ends, which lost 0 bases and 4 bases, there was a span of 6 bases. This CDR3 spans 14 amino acids. The germline CDR1 and CDR2 sequences are LGHNA and YSLEER. CDR3 DNA sequence: TGCGCCAGCAGCCAAGACAGAGGCACCGGGGAGCTGTTTTTT. As protein: CASSQDRGTGELFF.

The J gene is TRBJ2-1, the V gene TRBV4-1; the match to TRBD1 covers 9 bases. Trimming took 3 bases from V and 10 from J; bases not matched to a gene: 10. This CDR3 spans 15 amino acids. Germline V gives CDR1 MGHRA, CDR2 YSYEKL. CDR3 loop: CASSQPGQGRGEQFF. CDR3 nucleotide sequence: TGCGCCAGCAGCCAGCCGGGACAGGGAAGAGGAGAGCAGTTCTTC.

The V call is TRBV5-4, the J call TRBJ2-2, with D possibly being TRBD1 (5 bases). In germline, CDR1 is SGHNT, CDR2 YYREEE (reference sequence). V lost 3 bases, J lost 0 bases, and 9 bases lay in between. This CDR3 has 15 residues. The CDR3 coding sequence is TGTGCCAGCAGCTCCAGGGTTTCGAACACCGGGGAGCTGTTTTTT. Residues: CASSSRVSNTGELFF. The full variable domain, rest sourced from reference TRBV5-4 and TRBJ2-2, is ETGVTQSPTHLIKTRGQQVTLRCSSQSGHNTVSWYQQALGQGPQFIFQYYREEENGRGNFPPRFSGLQFPNYSSELNVNALELDDSALYLCASSSRVSNTGELFFGEGSRLTVL.

The rearrangement uses TRBV4-1 and TRBJ2-3, with TRBD2 matching over 10 bases. CDR1 is MGHRA and CDR2 is YSYEKL in the germline V gene. This CDR3 comprises 18 residues. Losses at the gene ends were 4 bases for V and 6 bases for J; bases not matched to a gene: 16. In nucleotides, the CDR3 is TGCGCCAGCAGCCCGATACTAGCGGGAACCGGGTTGGTCGATACGCAGTATTTT. It is translated as CASSPILAGTGLVDTQYF.

This clone was observed a single time. The rearrangement links TRBV18 to TRBJ2-5; D perhaps matches TRBD2 (5 bases). The CDR3 is 11 residues long. Trimming left V 8 bases short and J 2 bases short, with 6 bases between. Germline values: CDR1 KGHSH, CDR2 LQKENI. CDR3 sequence: CASGEQETQYF. CDR3 nucleotide sequence: TGTGCCAGCGGGGAGCAAGAGACCCAGTACTTC.

Only one count was recorded for this clone. The chain carries TRBV5-5 and TRBJ2-7; TRBD2 aligns across 8 bases. The J segment lost 3 bases and the V segment lost 0 bases, leaving 5 bases of the junction unmatched. This CDR3 comprises 15 residues. CDR1 and CDR2 from the germline V gene are SGHKS and YYEKEE (reference sequence). In DNA form, the CDR3 reads TGTGCCAGCAGCTTGGATACTAGCGGCAACTACGAGCAGTACTTC. Encoded protein: CASSLDTSGNYEQYF.

The chain couples TRBV7-3 to TRBJ1-1; D not certain. Deletions cut 5 bases from V and 4 bases from J, with 14 bases between. The CDR3 is 14 amino acids. Germline V gene sequence: CDR1 SGHTA, CDR2 FQGTGA. The CDR3 DNA reads TGTGCCAGCAGCCGCGGAAGGTTCAGCACTGAAGCTTTCTTT. This translates into CASSRGRFSTEAFF.

V gene TRBV28 combines with J gene TRBJ2-1, with 16 positions matching TRBD2. The CDR3 spans 18 residues. From germline, CDR1 is MDHEN and CDR2 SYDVKM. V was pared by 3 bases and J by 3 bases, with 5 bases of the junction left unmatched. The CDR3 DNA follows: TGTGCCAGCAGTTTGGGACTAGCGGGAGGGCGGGTCTACAATGAGCAGTTCTTC. This sequence encodes CASSLGLAGGRVYNEQFF.

This chain connects TRBV4-2 to TRBJ2-2, with 13 bases matching TRBD2. V was pared by 4 bases and J by 7 bases, with 9 bases of the junction left unmatched. This CDR3 comprises 17 residues. Per the germline V gene, CDR1 is LGHNA and CDR2 is YNFKEQ. CDR3 bases: TGTGCCAGCAGCCGATCAAGGACTAGCGGGAGTCGCGGGGAGCTGTTTTTT. It translates to CASSRSRTSGSRGELFF.